This T cell receptor beta chain stems from a study of regulatory and conventional T cells in RAG deficiency. Points from the study as a whole: Control T-cell subsets had markedly higher Shannon entropy and lower Simpson indices than RAG-deficient patients.

In the case of this clone: The antigen is unknown.

Profiled with immunoSEQ multiplex PCR; TCRdb holds only in-frame clones, not every one. The data show fewer than 35,000 clones, about nine tenths seen once. Germline CDR1 MGHRA, CDR2 YSYEKL. The CDR3 runs 16 residues. V was shortened by 0 bases and J by 0 bases, with 11 bases between the two germline ends. These sequences were also reported in another study, on regulatory T cells. Per that paper: Amplification used 52 TRBV primers and 13 TRBJ primers.

This receptor was taken from a human donor in good health. Sequences were obtained from CD8+ T cells sorted from blood. J is TRBJ1-2 and V is TRBV4-1, with D tentatively TRBD1 (5 bases). The CDR3 DNA reads TGCGCCAGCAGCCAAGACAGGGATGAAGCTAACTATGGCTACACCTTC. Translated: CASSQDRDEANYGYTF.